This passage covers 5 T cell receptor beta chains from one sample sequenced in a study of shared clonotypes between healthy human individuals. Method: immunoSEQ multiplex PCR; TCRdb's copy keeps in-frame clones and lacks some. The sample comprises millions of clones, roughly 92% of which are singletons, and 0.11% to 0.15% rests with the top ten. Sequenced input: naive CD4+ T cells sorted from blood. The subset was: CD45RA+ positively selected. The origin of the receptors is a man younger than 35 in good health.

The chain joins TRBV7-2 to TRBJ2-3; 9 bases are shared with TRBD2. Germline-derived CDR1 and CDR2 are SGHTA and FQGNSA. J was trimmed by 0 bases and V by 4 bases; bases with no gene match: 8. CDR3 size: 17 residues. As DNA, the CDR3 is TGTGCCAGCAGCTGGAAAATGACTAGCGGTAGCACAGATACGCAGTATTTT. It is translated as CASSWKMTSGSTDTQYF. Complete variable domain (other parts from reference TRBV7-2 and TRBJ2-3): GAGVSQSPSNKVTEKGKDVELRCDPISGHTALYWYRQSLGQGLEFLIYFQGNSAPDKSGLPSDRFSAERTGGSVSTLTIQRTQQEDSAVYLCASSWKMTSGSTDTQYFGPGTRLTVL.

V is TRBV6-5 and J is TRBJ1-2; TRBD1 matches 7 bases. The J segment lost 3 bases and the V segment lost 5 bases, leaving 3 bases of the junction unmatched. There are 13 residues in the CDR3. CDR1 and CDR2 from the germline V gene are MNHEY and SVGAGI. The CDR3 is CASSTTGDYGYTF. As DNA, the CDR3 is TGTGCCAGCAGTACAACAGGGGACTATGGCTACACCTTC.

The chain links TRBV7-2 to TRBJ2-5; D call uncertain. The CDR3 is 13 amino acids. Trimming removed 6 bases from V and 5 bases from J, with 13 bases in between. In germline, CDR1 is SGHTA, CDR2 FQGNSA. CDR3 sequence (DNA): TGTGCCAGCAGGAGGCGCCCTTCTGAGACCCAGTACTTC. Translation gives CASRRRPSETQYF.

V gene TRBV7-9 combines with J gene TRBJ2-7, with a tentative D call TRBD1 (6 bases). Germline V gives CDR1 SEHNR, CDR2 FQNEAQ (reference sequence). The CDR3 contains 14 residues. Trimming shortened V by 7 bases and J by 2 bases, and 15 bases separated the two germline ends. The CDR3 spells CASNTGTFTYEQYF. CDR3 in DNA: TGTGCCAGCAATACCGGGACATTTACCTACGAGCAGTACTTC.

CDR3: CASSAWSSGLNEQFF. In DNA form, the CDR3 reads TGTGCCAGCAGTGCATGGTCTAGCGGGCTAAATGAGCAGTTCTTC. J is TRBJ2-1 and V is TRBV6-6; 8 nucleotides match TRBD2. Losses at the gene ends were 5 bases for V and 7 bases for J; bases not matched to a gene: 10. Germline V CDR1 and CDR2: MNHNY, SVGAGI (reference sequence). There are 15 residues in the CDR3.